This T cell receptor (beta chain) was recovered during a study of blood T cells in healthy people across ages. It was with a sample-barcoded 5' primer and a J-beta primer mix that a second PCR of roughly 6 to 12 cycles was run. Each CDR3 protein is one row after TCRdb ran MiXCR on the 5' RACE reads. This sample has about 1,000,000 distinct CDR3 sequences; less than 50% occur once, and the top ten carry under 20%. CDR1 and CDR2 (germline): MGHRA, YSYEKL. The CDR3 contains 16 residues. Between the trimmed V and J ends, which lost 0 bases and 4 bases, there was a span of 13 bases. This clonotype was recorded at least ten times.

Sequences were obtained from blood. The J gene is TRBJ2-1, the V gene TRBV4-1, with TRBD2 as a possible D gene (6 bases). The TCR was taken from a woman in her sixties in good health. The CDR3: CASSQEEGQVYNEQFF. CDR3 in DNA: TGCGCCAGCAGCCAAGAGGAGGGGCAAGTTTACAATGAGCAGTTCTTC.